This TCR beta chain is drawn from a study of cytomegalovirus exposure and HLA in healthy donors. Germline CDR1 reads MNHEY; CDR2 reads SMNVEV (reference sequence). The CDR3 loop spans 16 amino acids. V was clipped by 6 bases and J by 0 bases, with 17 bases between them. In regard to this clone: What it recognizes is unknown.

PCR involved 60 Vbeta and 13 Jbeta primers. Method: immunoSEQ multiplex PCR; TCRdb's copy keeps in-frame clones and lacks some. The sample lists about 98,000 clones; over 60% were seen once. General study findings and limits: Later analysis identified a missense DCLRE1C variant that was linked to TCR beta V- and J-gene trimming.

The sample was PBMCs. The chain links TRBV27 to TRBJ1-1, with D maybe TRBD1 (6 bases). The sequence derives from a man in his 60s in good health and CMV-seropositive. The chain's CDR3 is CASSPYRGAVNTEAFF. In DNA, the CDR3 is TGTGCCAGCAGCCCTTATCGGGGGGCTGTGAACACTGAAGCTTTCTTT.